This TCR beta chain was captured in a study of shared T cell receptors in the human thymus. CDR1 is SGHRS, CDR2 YFSETQ, per germline. V was clipped by 1 base and J by 4 bases; unmatched bases: 5. The CDR3 runs to 15 residues. Here immunoSEQ multiplex PCR was the method, and the copy in TCRdb shows in-frame clones only, minus some. The table includes more than 550,000 clones, about 87% detected once. The data were also submitted as part of a second study, on human thymus T cells. That work adds: During corrective heart surgery, resections were taken, and the thymus tissue came from them. Use of V and J genes seemed skewed within the thymic and blood repertoires. Related research examined unrelated individuals and reported that their thymic repertoires overlapped highly.

What was sequenced was thymocytes. This receptor was taken from a boy under two years old with a congenital heart defect. This rearrangement joins TRBV5-1 to TRBJ2-3; TRBD2 agrees at 8 bases. The CDR3 sequence: CASSLRGGVSDTQYF. In nucleotides, the CDR3 is TGCGCCAGCAGCTTGCGGGGGGGCGTCTCAGATACGCAGTATTTT.